The source of this T cell receptor (beta chain) is a study of blood T cell repertoires in COVID-19. Whole-study context: PBMCs, B-cell-depleted T cells, or T cells were the source of the cDNA or gDNA that made up the material.

Germline V gene lookup returns CDR1 MNHEY and CDR2 SVGEGT. Trimming cost V 7 bases and J 2 bases, with 21 bases left between them. CDR3 length: 18 amino acids. In the authors' workflow: The authors estimated nucleated cell counts from reference gene primer amplification. Assay: immunoSEQ multiplex PCR; the TCRdb copy retains only in-frame clones and omits some. The V and J calls and clone size were taken over from that table, and D and trimming were inferred from the DNA. The sample has a few hundred thousand clones, around 87% seen once. All enrollees were roughly 18 to 89 years old and from fewer than 25 US areas. Clinical history reported by participants formed the basis on which cohorts were assigned.

The TCR sequence derives from a woman between 50 and 59 years old who had recovered from COVID-19. The chain couples TRBV6-2 or TRBV6-3 to TRBJ2-6; weak D call: TRBD2 (6 bases). The sequencing sample was made of PBMCs or T cells enriched from blood (not recorded which). CDR3 in DNA: TGTGCCAGCACCCCAGCCGGCGGGGATTTGGCTGGGGCCAACGTCCTGACTTTC. Its translation is CASTPAGGDLAGANVLTF.